This T cell receptor beta chain came from a study of blood T cell repertoires in COVID-19. Background on the study: Both acute and convalescent COVID-19 samples were obtained from the United States, Italy and Spain. Sources were T cells, B-cell-depleted T cells, or PBMCs; the material itself was cDNA or gDNA.

Original data processing: Amplification of reference gene primers was used by the study to estimate nucleated cell counts. This table comes from immunoSEQ multiplex PCR, and its TCRdb copy is limited to in-frame clones, with some not included. Clone size and V and J calls were adopted from that table, with D and trimming inferred from the DNA. The sample records about 210,000 clones, about 90% being singletons. The table lists this clone with a count of one. There are 15 residues in the CDR3. V lost 8 bases and J 0 bases, leaving 15 bases between the germline ends. Germline V gene data show CDR1 as MNHEY and CDR2 as SVGAGI.

The chain links TRBV6-5 to TRBJ2-3, with D possibly matching TRBD2 (7 bases). The specimen sequenced was peripheral blood. This sequence originates from a woman in her 70s with acute or convalescent COVID-19. The CDR3 DNA is TGTGCCAGCCTAATGGCGGGGGCAAGCACAGATACGCAGTATTTT. Amino acid sequence: CASLMAGASTDTQYF.